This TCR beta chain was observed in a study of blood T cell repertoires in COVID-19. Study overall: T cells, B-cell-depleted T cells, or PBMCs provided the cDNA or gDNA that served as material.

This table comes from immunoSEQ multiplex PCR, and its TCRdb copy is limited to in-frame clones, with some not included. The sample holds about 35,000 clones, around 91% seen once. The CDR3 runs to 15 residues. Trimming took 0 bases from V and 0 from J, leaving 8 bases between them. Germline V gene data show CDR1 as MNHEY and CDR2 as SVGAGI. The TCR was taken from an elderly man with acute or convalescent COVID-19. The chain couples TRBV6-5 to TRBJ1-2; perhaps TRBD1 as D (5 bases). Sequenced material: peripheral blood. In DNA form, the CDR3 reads TGTGCCAGCAGTTACTCGAAGGGGTCTAACTATGGCTACACCTTC. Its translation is CASSYSKGSNYGYTF.